This TCR beta chain was sequenced during a study of blood T cell repertoires in COVID-19 (dated by TCRdb to the early 2020s). Some background on the complete study: Samples covering the acute and convalescent phases of COVID-19 were provided by collaborators in the United States, Italy and Spain. The prospective study material was composed of cDNA or gDNA derived from T cells, B-cell-depleted T cells, or PBMCs. Subjects who had been exposed to COVID-19, were actively infected with it, or had recovered from it provided the deeply sampled blood TCRbeta repertoires that made up the dataset. The repertoires were released in a freely available public database intended as a resource for research on the immune response to SARS-CoV-2. Samples came from the ongoing ImmuneRACE study (first 160 participants) plus 1,254 subjects from 6 global collaborators. Sample metadata almost always included a de-identified subject ID, COVID-19 status, age in years and sex. Where HLA class I and class II types were available, the types were taken from metadata supplied by the sample provider, not from assay-based typing.

The study at large found these results: The amount of clinical and demographic metadata varied by source and participant and was provided uncurated.

Trimming at the junction amounts to 0 bases on V and 3 bases on J, and the germline ends lie 17 bases apart. The CDR3 sequence holds 18 residues, the cysteine and phenylalanine included. Of the read, only the CDR3 DNA is kept; its 54 bases are in frame from base 1. CDR1 and CDR2, looked up from the germline V gene (reference sequence), are SEHNR and FQNEAQ. TCRbeta CDR3 regions were amplified from genomic DNA by means of the immunoSEQ Assay, a bias-controlled multiplex PCR. The authors processed their data as follows. Nucleated cell counts per sample were estimated from amplification of reference gene primers within the assay. To quantify the absolute abundance of each unique TCRbeta CDR3 rearrangement, sequence reads were collapsed and filtered. For each sample, productive Simpson clonality was calculated as the square root of Simpson's diversity index across productive rearrangements. TCRdb stores this immuneACCESS table with in-frame sequences only. Part of the clones is absent; in the studies checked, under half of the shortfall reflects unresolved V genes, and no reason is known for the rest. V, J and clone size reflect that table, while D and trimming were determined from the DNA. In this sample the table shows 120,000 or so clones, 70% to 75% of which occur a single time. The biggest ten clones account for roughly 5% of the sample.

Whole blood was collected in K2EDTA tubes by collaborating institutions according to the institutions' own protocols. For TCRbeta analysis, collaborators shipped samples as frozen whole blood, isolated PBMCs, or DNA extracted from either of those sample types. This clone appeared a single time. The specificity of this receptor is unknown. The sample holds no much larger clone one base away, and base qualities are not on file. This clonotype originated in a man aged 55 to 70 with acute or convalescent COVID-19. The receptor chain draws on TRBV7-9 and TRBJ2-2, with TRBD2 as a weak D call on 5 bases. Sequencing was carried out using peripheral blood. The nucleotides are TGTGCCAGCAGCTTAGCGCTCGGGGTCGCGGGCGACACCGGGGAGCTGTTTTTT. This codes for CASSLALGVAGDTGELFF.